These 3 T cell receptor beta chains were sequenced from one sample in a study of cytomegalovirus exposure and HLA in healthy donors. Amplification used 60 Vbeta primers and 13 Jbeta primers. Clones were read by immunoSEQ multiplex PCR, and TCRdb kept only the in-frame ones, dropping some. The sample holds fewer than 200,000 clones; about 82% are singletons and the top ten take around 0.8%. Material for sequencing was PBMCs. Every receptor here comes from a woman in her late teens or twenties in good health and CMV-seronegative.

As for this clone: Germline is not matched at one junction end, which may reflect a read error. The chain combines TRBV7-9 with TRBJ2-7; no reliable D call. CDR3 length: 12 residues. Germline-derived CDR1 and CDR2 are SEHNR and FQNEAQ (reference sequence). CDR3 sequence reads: CSSSRSSYEQYF. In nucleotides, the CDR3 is TGTTCCAGCAGCAGGAGTTCCTACGAGCAGTACTTC.

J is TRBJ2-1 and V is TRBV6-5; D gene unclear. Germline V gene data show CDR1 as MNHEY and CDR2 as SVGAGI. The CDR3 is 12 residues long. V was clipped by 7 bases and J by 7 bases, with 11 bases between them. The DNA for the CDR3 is TGTGCCAGCAACGGGTTAGGTAATGAGCAGTTCTTC. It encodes CASNGLGNEQFF.

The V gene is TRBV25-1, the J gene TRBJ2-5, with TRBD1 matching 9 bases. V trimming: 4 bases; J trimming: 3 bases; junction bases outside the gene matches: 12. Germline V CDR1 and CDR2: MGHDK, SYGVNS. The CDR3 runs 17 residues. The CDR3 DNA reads TGTGCCAGCAGTGCCGGGCCACAGGGGGCTTACGAAGAGACCCAGTACTTC. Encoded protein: CASSAGPQGAYEETQYF.